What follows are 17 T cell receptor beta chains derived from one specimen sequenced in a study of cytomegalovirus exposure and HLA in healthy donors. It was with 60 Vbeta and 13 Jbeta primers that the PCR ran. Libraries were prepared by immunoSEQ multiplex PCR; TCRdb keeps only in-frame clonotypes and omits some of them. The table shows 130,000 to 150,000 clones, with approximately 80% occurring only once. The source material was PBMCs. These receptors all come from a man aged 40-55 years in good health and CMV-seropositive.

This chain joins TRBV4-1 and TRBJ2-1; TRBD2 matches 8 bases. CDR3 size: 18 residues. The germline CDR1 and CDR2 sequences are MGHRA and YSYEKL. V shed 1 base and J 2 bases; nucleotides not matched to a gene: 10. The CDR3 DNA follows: TGCGCCAGCAGCCAAGGGTCTAGCGGGCAGCGGGCCTACAATGAGCAGTTCTTC. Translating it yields CASSQGSSGQRAYNEQFF.

The CDR3 is CASSLGRGGQSTDTQYF. In nucleotides, the CDR3 is TGTGCCAGCAGCTTAGGGAGGGGGGGCCAAAGCACAGATACGCAGTATTTT. This chain links TRBV11-2 with TRBJ2-3; D may be TRBD2 (7 bases). Germline CDR1 is SGHAT and CDR2 is FQNNGV. The CDR3 is 17 amino acids. The germline V and J ends were trimmed by 1 base and 0 bases, with 14 bases remaining between them.

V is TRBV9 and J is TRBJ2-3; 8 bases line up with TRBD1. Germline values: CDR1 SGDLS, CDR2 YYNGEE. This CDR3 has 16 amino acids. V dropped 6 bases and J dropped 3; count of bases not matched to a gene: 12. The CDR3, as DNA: TGTGCCAGCACCCCACTCGGACAGGGTTGGACAGATACGCAGTATTTT. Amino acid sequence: CASTPLGQGWTDTQYF.

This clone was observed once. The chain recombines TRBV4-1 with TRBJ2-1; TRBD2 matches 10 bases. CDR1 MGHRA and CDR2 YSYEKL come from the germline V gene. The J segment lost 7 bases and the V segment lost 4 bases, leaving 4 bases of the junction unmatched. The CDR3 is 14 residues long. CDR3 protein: CASSRASGRNEQFF. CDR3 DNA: TGCGCCAGCAGCCGGGCTAGCGGGAGAAATGAGCAGTTCTTC.

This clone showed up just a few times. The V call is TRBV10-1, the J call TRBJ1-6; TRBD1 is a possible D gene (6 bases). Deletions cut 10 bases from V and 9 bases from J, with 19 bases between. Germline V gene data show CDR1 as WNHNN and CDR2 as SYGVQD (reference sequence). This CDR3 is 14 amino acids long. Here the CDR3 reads CATPDRPLGSPLHF. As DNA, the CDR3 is TGCGCCACTCCAGACAGGCCCCTAGGTTCACCCCTCCACTTT.

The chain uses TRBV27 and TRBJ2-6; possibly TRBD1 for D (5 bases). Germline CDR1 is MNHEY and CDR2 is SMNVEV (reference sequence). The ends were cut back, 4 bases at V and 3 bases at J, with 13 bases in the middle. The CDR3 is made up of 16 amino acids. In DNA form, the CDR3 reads TGTGCCAGCAGTTCCACCAGGGTCAGTGGGGCCAACGTCCTGACTTTC. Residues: CASSSTRVSGANVLTF. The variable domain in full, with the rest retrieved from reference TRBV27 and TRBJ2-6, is EAQVTQNPRYLITVTGKKLTVTCSQNMNHEYMSWYRQDPGLGLRQIYYSMNVEVTDKGDVPEGYKVSRKEKRNFPLILESPSPNQTSLYFCASSSTRVSGANVLTFGAGSRLTVL.

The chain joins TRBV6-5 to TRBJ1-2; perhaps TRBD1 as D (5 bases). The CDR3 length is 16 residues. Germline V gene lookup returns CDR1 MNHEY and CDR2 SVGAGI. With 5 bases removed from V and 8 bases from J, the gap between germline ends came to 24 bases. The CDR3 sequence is CASSHYSGTGRVGYTF. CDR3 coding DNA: TGTGCCAGCAGTCACTACTCCGGGACCGGGAGAGTGGGCTACACCTTC.

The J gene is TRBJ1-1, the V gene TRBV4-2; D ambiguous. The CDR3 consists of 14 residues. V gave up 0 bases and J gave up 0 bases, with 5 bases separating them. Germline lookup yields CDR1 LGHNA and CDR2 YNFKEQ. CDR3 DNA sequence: TGTGCCAGCAGCCAAGAACAGCTGAACACTGAAGCTTTCTTT. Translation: CASSQEQLNTEAFF.

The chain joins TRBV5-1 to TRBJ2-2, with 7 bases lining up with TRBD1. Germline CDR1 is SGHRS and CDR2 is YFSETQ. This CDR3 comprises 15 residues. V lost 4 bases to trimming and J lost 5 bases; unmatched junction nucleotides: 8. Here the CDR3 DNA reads TGCGCCAGCAGCCCTAACCAGGGGGTGACCGGGGAGCTGTTTTTT. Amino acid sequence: CASSPNQGVTGELFF.

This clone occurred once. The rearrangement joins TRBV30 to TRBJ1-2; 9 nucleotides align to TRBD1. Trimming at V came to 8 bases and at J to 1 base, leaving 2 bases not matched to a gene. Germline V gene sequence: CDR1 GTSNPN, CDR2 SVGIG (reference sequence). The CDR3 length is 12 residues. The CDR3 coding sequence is TGTGCCGGGACAGGGTTTAACTATGGCTACACCTTC. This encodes CAGTGFNYGYTF.

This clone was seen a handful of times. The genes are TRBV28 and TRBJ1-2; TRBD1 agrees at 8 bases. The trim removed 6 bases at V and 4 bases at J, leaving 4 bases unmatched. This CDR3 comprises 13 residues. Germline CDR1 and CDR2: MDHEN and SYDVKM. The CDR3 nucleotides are TGTGCCAGCAGCTACGACAGGGGCTATGGCTACACCTTC. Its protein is CASSYDRGYGYTF.

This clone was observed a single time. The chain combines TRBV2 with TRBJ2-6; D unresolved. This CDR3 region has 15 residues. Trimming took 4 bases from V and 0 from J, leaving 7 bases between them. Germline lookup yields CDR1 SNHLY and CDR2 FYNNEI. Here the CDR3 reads CASSGEDSGANVLTF. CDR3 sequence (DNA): TGTGCCAGCAGTGGAGAAGACTCTGGGGCCAACGTCCTGACTTTC.

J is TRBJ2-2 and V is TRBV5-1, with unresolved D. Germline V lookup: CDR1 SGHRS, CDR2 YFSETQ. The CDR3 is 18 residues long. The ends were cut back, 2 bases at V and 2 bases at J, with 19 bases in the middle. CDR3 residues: CASSFPARVPVNTGELFF. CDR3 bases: TGCGCCAGCAGCTTTCCAGCGAGAGTCCCGGTAAACACCGGGGAGCTGTTTTTT.

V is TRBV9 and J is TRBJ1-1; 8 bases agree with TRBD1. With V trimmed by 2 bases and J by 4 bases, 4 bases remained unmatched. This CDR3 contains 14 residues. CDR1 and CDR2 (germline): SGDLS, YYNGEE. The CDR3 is CASSVGQGSTEAFF. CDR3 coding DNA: TGTGCCAGCAGCGTTGGACAGGGAAGCACTGAAGCTTTCTTT.

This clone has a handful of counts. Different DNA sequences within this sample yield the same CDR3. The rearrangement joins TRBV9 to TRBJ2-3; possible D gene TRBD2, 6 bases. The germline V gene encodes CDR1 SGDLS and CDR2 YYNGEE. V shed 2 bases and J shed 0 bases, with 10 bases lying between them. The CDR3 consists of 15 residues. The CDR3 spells CASSVSGTSTDTQYF. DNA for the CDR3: TGTGCCAGCAGCGTTAGCGGAACTAGCACAGATACGCAGTATTTT. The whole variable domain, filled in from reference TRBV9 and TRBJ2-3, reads DSGVTQTPKHLITATGQRVTLRCSPRSGDLSVYWYQQSLDQGLQFLIQYYNGEERAKGNILERFSAQQFPDLHSELNLSSLELGDSALYFCASSVSGTSTDTQYFGPGTRLTVL.

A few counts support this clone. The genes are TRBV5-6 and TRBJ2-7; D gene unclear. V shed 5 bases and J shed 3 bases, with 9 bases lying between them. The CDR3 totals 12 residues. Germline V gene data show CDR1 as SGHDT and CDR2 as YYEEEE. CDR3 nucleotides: TGTGCCAGCAGGTCCCGCGTCTACGAGCAGTACTTC. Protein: CASRSRVYEQYF.

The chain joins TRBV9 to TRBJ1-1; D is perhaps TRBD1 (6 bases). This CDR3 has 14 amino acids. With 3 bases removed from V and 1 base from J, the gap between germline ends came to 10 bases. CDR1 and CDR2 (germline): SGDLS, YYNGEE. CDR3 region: CASSALGGNTEAFF. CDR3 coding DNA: TGTGCCAGCAGCGCACTAGGGGGGAACACTGAAGCTTTCTTT.